This TCR beta chain was documented in a study of spatial heterogeneity in lung cancer. This clonotype was seen many times. TCRdb re-analysed the 5' RACE reads in MiXCR, keeping a single row per CDR3 protein. The table has about 48,000 distinct CDR3 sequences, roughly 5% seen once. The time point here: sample taken at primary tumor resection. Unsorted whole RNA samples from tumor, nontumor lung or frozen PBMC were sequenced. The source is a male donor with early-stage non-small cell lung cancer. The source material was PBMCs, sampled at surgery.

The CDR3 reads CASSFEQPTGELFF. In DNA form, the CDR3 reads TGTGCCAGCAGTTTTGAACAGCCCACCGGGGAGCTGTTTTTT. This chain connects TRBV27 to TRBJ2-2; unclear D gene. CDR1 is MNHEY and CDR2 is SMNVEV in the germline V gene (reference sequence). This CDR3 spans 14 amino acids. V lost 3 bases and J 4 bases, leaving 9 bases between the germline ends.